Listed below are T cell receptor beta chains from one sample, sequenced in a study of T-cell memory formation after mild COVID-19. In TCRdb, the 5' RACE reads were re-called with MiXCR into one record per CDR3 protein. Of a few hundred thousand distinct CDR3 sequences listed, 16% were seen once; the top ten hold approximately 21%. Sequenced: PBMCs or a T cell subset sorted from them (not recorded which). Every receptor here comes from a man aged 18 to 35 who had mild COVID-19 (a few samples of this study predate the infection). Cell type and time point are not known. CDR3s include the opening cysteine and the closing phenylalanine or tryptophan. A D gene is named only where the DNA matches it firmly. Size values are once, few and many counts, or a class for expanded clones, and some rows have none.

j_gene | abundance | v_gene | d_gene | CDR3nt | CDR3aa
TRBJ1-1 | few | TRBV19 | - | TGTGCCAGTCGATACAGGTTTGAAGCTTTCTTT | CASRYRFEAFF
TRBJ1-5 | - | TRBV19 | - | TGTGCCAGTAGTATAACAGCGCATAGCAATCAGCCCCAGCATTTT | CASSITAHSNQPQHF
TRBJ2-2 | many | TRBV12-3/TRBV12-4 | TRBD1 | TGTGCCAGCAGCCTCCAGGGGGCGAACACCGGGGAGCTGTTTTTT | CASSLQGANTGELFF
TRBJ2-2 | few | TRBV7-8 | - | TGTGCCAGCAGCCCAAGGCGGATTACCGGGGAGCTGTTTTTT | CASSPRRITGELFF
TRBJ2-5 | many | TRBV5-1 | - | TGCGCCAGCAGCTGGGCAGGGGAAGAGACCCAGTACTTC | CASSWAGEETQYF
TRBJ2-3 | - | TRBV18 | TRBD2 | TGTGCCAGCTCACTCCCAACCGGACTAGCGGGGTCGCTGGCGCAGTATTTT | CASSLPTGLAGSLAQYF
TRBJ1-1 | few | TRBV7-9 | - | TGTGCCAGCAACCCTGAAGCTTTCTTT | CASNPEAFF
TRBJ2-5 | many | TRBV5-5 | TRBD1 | TGTGCCAGCAGCTACCCCGGGACAGGCGAGACCCAGTACTTC | CASSYPGTGETQYF
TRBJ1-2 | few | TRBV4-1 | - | TGCGCCAGCAGCCAAGTGGGCCGGACTGTCTCGGGCTACACCTTC | CASSQVGRTVSGYTF
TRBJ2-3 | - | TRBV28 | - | TGTGCCAGCAGTTCACCCACCCGTGGACTACCCACAGATACGCAGTATTTT | CASSSPTRGLPTDTQYF
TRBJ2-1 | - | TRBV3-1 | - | TGTGCCAGCAGCCACTACGTGGGGGGGGGCCCAAATGAGCAGTTCTTC | CASSHYVGGGPNEQFF
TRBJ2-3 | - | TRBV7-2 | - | TGTGCCAGCAGCCCCTACGTGATAGATACGCAGTATTTT | CASSPYVIDTQYF
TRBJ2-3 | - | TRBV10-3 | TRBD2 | TGTGCCATCAGTGGGACTAGCGGGGGGACAGATACGCAGTATTTT | CAISGTSGGTDTQYF
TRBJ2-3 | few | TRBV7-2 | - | TGTGCCAGCAGCTATGAGGGGCCAGATACGCAGTATTTT | CASSYEGPDTQYF
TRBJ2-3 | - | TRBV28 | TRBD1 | TGTGCCAGCAGTCAAGGGGGCATTTTTGATACGCAGTATTTT | CASSQGGIFDTQYF
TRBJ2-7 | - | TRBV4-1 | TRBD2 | TGCGCCAGCAGCCAAGAAGGACTAGCGGGGTACGAGCAGTACTTC | CASSQEGLAGYEQYF